This T cell receptor beta chain was documented in a study of T cell changes during pregnancy in multiple sclerosis. Some clones are missing from TCRdb's copy, which holds only in-frame ones; the method was immunoSEQ multiplex PCR. The sample has 45,000 to 60,000 clones, about 87% seen once; the top ten hold 1.5% to 2%. Germline lookup yields CDR1 SGHVS and CDR2 FQNEAQ. The V gene end was trimmed by 2 bases and the J gene end by 7 bases; junction bases not matched to a gene: 3. The CDR3 is 14 amino acids. The sample was peripheral blood, taken in the first trimester of pregnancy. The TCR originated in a female donor with multiple sclerosis, enrolled in a pregnancy study. This chain connects TRBV7-8 to TRBJ2-5; 11 positions match TRBD1. The CDR3 protein is CASSLRGQGGTQYF. The DNA for the CDR3 is TGTGCCAGCAGCTTAAGGGGACAGGGGGGGACCCAGTACTTC.